Listed here are 28 T cell receptor beta chains from one sample, sequenced in a study of blood T cell repertoires in COVID-19. Libraries were prepared by immunoSEQ multiplex PCR; TCRdb keeps only in-frame clonotypes and omits some of them. The sample lists roughly 120,000 clones; approximately 88% were seen once. Sequenced: peripheral blood. These receptors originate from a woman aged 70-85 years with acute or convalescent COVID-19.

A single count supports this clone. The chain uses TRBV15 and TRBJ1-1; D perhaps matches TRBD1 (5 bases). The CDR3 length is 12 residues. V was pared by 5 bases and J by 3 bases, with 7 bases between. Per germline, CDR1 LNHNV and CDR2 YYDKDF (reference sequence). The CDR3 sequence is CATSQGYTEAFF. CDR3 sequence (DNA): TGTGCCACCAGCCAGGGATACACTGAAGCTTTCTTT.

DNA of the CDR3: TGTGCCAGCCGGGGGGCGGAAGGCTACACCTTC. Amino acid sequence: CASRGAEGYTF. The J gene is TRBJ1-2, the V gene TRBV2, with D perhaps TRBD1 (6 bases). The CDR3 contains 11 residues. Germline V CDR1 and CDR2: SNHLY, FYNNEI. The V gene lost 8 bases and the J gene lost 8 bases, with 12 bases spanning the gap.

This chain uses TRBV7-9 with TRBJ2-2, with TRBD1 identical over 10 bases. This CDR3 is 15 amino acids long. CDR1 and CDR2 from the germline V gene are SEHNR and FQNEAQ (reference sequence). J gave up 5 bases and V 8 bases, and 8 bases lay outside the gene matches. CDR3 coding DNA: TGTGCCAGCTGGGCCGGGACAGGGGAGACCGGGGAGCTGTTTTTT. It codes for CASWAGTGETGELFF.

The chain uses TRBV7-9 and TRBJ2-3; TRBD2 matches at 9 bases. Germline V lookup: CDR1 SEHNR, CDR2 FQNEAQ (reference sequence). Losses at the gene ends were 5 bases for V and 7 bases for J; bases not matched to a gene: 7. The CDR3 has 14 amino acids. CDR3 protein: CASSAQTSGNTQYF. The CDR3 nucleotides are TGTGCCAGCAGCGCCCAGACTAGCGGAAATACGCAGTATTTT.

V is TRBV6-5 and J is TRBJ2-7, with D possibly TRBD1 on 8 matching bases. The germline gives CDR1 MNHEY, CDR2 SVGAGI. V lost 5 bases and J lost 3, with 17 bases in between. CDR3 length equals 15 residues. The CDR3, as DNA: TGTGCCAGCAGTCTAGCGGCAGGGGGCTTCTACGAGCAGTACTTC. Translation gives CASSLAAGGFYEQYF.

The CDR3 region has the DNA TGTGCCAGCAGTTTAGCCGGGATGGGAGGGGCTTTCTTT. Residues: CASSLAGMGGAFF. V and J are TRBV28 and TRBJ1-1; D ambiguous. Per the germline V gene, CDR1 is MDHEN and CDR2 is SYDVKM. The V end lost 2 bases, the J end lost 11 bases, and 15 bases lay between the germline ends. This CDR3 contains 13 residues.

This clone was detected only a few times. This chain links TRBV3-1 (or the pseudogene TRBV3-2) with TRBJ2-5; tentative D call: TRBD2 (5 bases). V was clipped by 4 bases and J by 5 bases, with 11 bases between them. The germline gives CDR1 LGHDT, CDR2 YNNKEL (reference sequence). The CDR3 extends over 13 amino acids. The CDR3 sequence is CASSLPRGETQYF. The CDR3 bases are TGTGCCAGCAGCCTCCCACGGGGTGAGACCCAGTACTTC.

The chain employs TRBV5-4 and TRBJ2-7; TRBD2 is a possible D gene (6 bases). Germline assignment: CDR1 SGHNT and CDR2 YYREEE (reference sequence). There are 14 residues in the CDR3. The V end lost 5 bases, the J end lost 7 bases, and 19 bases lay between the germline ends. DNA for the CDR3: TGTGCCAGCAGGGGCGGAGGGCCGGTGGGAGAGCAGTACTTC. Translating it yields CASRGGGPVGEQYF.

The gene calls are TRBV7-9 and TRBJ1-2; D is perhaps TRBD1 (5 bases). Trimming left V 3 bases short and J 4 bases short, with 9 bases between. The length of the CDR3 is 13 residues. CDR1 is SEHNR and CDR2 is FQNEAQ in the germline V gene (reference sequence). Written as DNA, the CDR3 is TGTGCCAGCAGCTTGGGCAGGGCCTATGGCTACACCTTC. As protein: CASSLGRAYGYTF. The full variable domain, its missing parts supplied by reference TRBV7-9 and TRBJ1-2, is DTGVSQNPRHKITKRGQNVTFRCDPISEHNRLYWYRQTLGQGPEFLTYFQNEAQLEKSRLLSDRFSAERPKGSFSTLEIQRTEQGDSAMYLCASSLGRAYGYTFGSGTRLTVV.

The J gene is TRBJ1-6, the V gene TRBV27; no definite D call. Trimming stripped 2 bases from V and 6 bases from J, with 11 bases between. The germline gives CDR1 MNHEY, CDR2 SMNVEV (reference sequence). There are 15 residues in the CDR3. The CDR3 nucleotides read TGTGCCAGCAGTTTAGGTCCGGAGGGTAATTCACCCCTCCACTTT. Translating it yields CASSLGPEGNSPLHF.

This chain uses TRBV6-1 with TRBJ2-7; no clear D. Trimming took 2 bases from V and 5 from J, leaving 10 bases between them. CDR1 is MNHNS, CDR2 SASEGT, per germline. The CDR3 is 13 residues long. DNA for the CDR3: TGTGCCAGCAGTGAATGGGCAGGTAACGAGCAGTACTTC. Translation gives CASSEWAGNEQYF.

V and J are TRBV7-9 and TRBJ2-3, with TRBD2 matching 8 bases. V lost 5 bases to trimming and J lost 0 bases; unmatched junction nucleotides: 4. Germline V gene data show CDR1 as SEHNR and CDR2 as FQNEAQ (reference sequence). This CDR3 spans 15 amino acids. The DNA of the CDR3 is TGTGCCAGCAGCAGGACTAGCCCTAGCACAGATACGCAGTATTTT. It is translated as CASSRTSPSTDTQYF.

The J gene is TRBJ2-1, the V gene TRBV19; 9 positions agree with TRBD2. CDR1 and CDR2 (germline): LNHDA, SQIVND (reference sequence). With V trimmed by 3 bases and J by 7 bases, 10 bases remained unmatched. CDR3 length: 16 amino acids. DNA of the CDR3: TGTGCCAGTAGTATTAAACTAGCGGGCCGGTGGAATGAGCAGTTCTTC. Translating it yields CASSIKLAGRWNEQFF.

The genes are TRBV19 and TRBJ2-2, with D possibly matching TRBD2 (5 bases). Trimming removed 3 bases at V and 7 bases at J, with 12 bases between. The CDR3 length is 14 residues. Germline loops: CDR1 LNHDA, CDR2 SQIVND (reference sequence). The CDR3 is CASSIRGGFGELFF. CDR3 nucleotide sequence: TGTGCCAGTAGTATTCGAGGCGGGTTCGGGGAGCTGTTTTTT.

This chain connects TRBV15 to TRBJ1-5; 10 bases fit TRBD1. This CDR3 is 14 amino acids long. Germline V gene data show CDR1 as LNHNV and CDR2 as YYDKDF (reference sequence). Trimming took 5 bases from V and 5 from J; bases not matched to a gene: 3. Written as DNA, the CDR3 is TGTGCCACCAGCCCCGGGACAGGGGATCAGCCCCAGCATTTT. Translating it yields CATSPGTGDQPQHF.

The chain employs TRBV5-5 and TRBJ2-3; TRBD2 matches 15 bases. The CDR3 totals 17 residues. The germline CDR1 and CDR2 sequences are SGHKS and YYEKEE (reference sequence). J gave up 2 bases and V 4 bases, and 5 bases lay outside the gene matches. The CDR3 region is CASSVGLAGGSTDTQYF. The CDR3 bases are TGTGCCAGCAGCGTGGGACTAGCGGGAGGCTCCACAGATACGCAGTATTTT.

This sequence joins TRBV18 and TRBJ2-2, with 12 bases that match TRBD2. Germline values: CDR1 KGHSH, CDR2 LQKENI. This CDR3 spans 19 amino acids. V was clipped by 5 bases and J by 2 bases; unmatched bases: 12. The CDR3 loop is CASSRLAGVLQSNTGELFF. CDR3 sequence (DNA): TGTGCCAGCTCAAGACTAGCGGGAGTACTCCAATCCAACACCGGGGAGCTGTTTTTT.

The V call is TRBV30, the J call TRBJ2-7; tentative D call: TRBD1 (6 bases). This CDR3 has 16 residues. Per the germline V gene, CDR1 is GTSNPN and CDR2 is SVGIG (reference sequence). V was pared by 1 base and J by 1 base, with 17 bases between. CDR3 residues: CAWSANRAEWSYEQYF. CDR3 DNA sequence: TGTGCCTGGAGTGCCAACAGGGCAGAGTGGTCCTACGAGCAGTACTTC.

The gene calls are TRBV11-2 and TRBJ1-2; D remains unclear. The CDR3 consists of 13 residues. V was pared by 1 base and J by 8 bases, with 11 bases between. CDR1 is SGHAT, CDR2 FQNNGV, per germline. The CDR3 coding sequence is TGTGCCAGCAGCTTAGCTCAACAGAGAGGCTACACCTTC. It is translated as CASSLAQQRGYTF.

This clone was recorded a few times. The V call is TRBV2, the J call TRBJ2-6; 8 bases are a match to TRBD1. Germline V gene lookup returns CDR1 SNHLY and CDR2 FYNNEI. The V gene end was trimmed by 6 bases and the J gene end by 2 bases; junction bases not matched to a gene: 6. The CDR3 contains 16 residues. The CDR3 nucleotides are TGTGCCAGCAGCTTACAGGGGGGCACTGGGGCCAACGTCCTGACTTTC. It codes for CASSLQGGTGANVLTF.

A note on this clone: This sample includes further DNA sequences coding for the same CDR3. The chain couples TRBV5-1 to TRBJ2-3, with a possible D match to TRBD2 (6 bases). With 0 bases removed from V and 6 bases from J, the gap between germline ends came to 8 bases. Looked up from germline, CDR1 is SGHRS and CDR2 is YFSETQ. This CDR3 contains 13 residues. CDR3 in DNA: TGCGCCAGCAGCTTGGCTGGGGGGGATACGCAGTATTTT. This codes for CASSLAGGDTQYF.

This chain connects TRBV2 to TRBJ2-1; TRBD2 aligns across 10 bases. The V and J ends lost 2 bases and 3 bases, in that order; junction bases with no gene match: 1. The CDR3 is made up of 15 amino acids. Germline V CDR1 and CDR2: SNHLY, FYNNEI. CDR3 coding DNA: TGTGCCAGCAGTGAAACTAGCGGGAACTACAATGAGCAGTTCTTC. It codes for CASSETSGNYNEQFF.

This chain links TRBV19 with TRBJ1-2; D unresolved. Germline CDR1 reads LNHDA; CDR2 reads SQIVND (reference sequence). This CDR3 comprises 15 residues. Trimming took off 6 bases at V and 1 base at J, with 15 bases between the two ends. The CDR3 region has the DNA TGTGCCAGTAGGCTCTCGTCGGTCGGTAACTATGGCTACACCTTC. It yields the protein CASRLSSVGNYGYTF.

This chain uses TRBV10-3 with TRBJ1-1; the match to TRBD1 covers 10 bases. CDR3 size: 13 residues. The germline V gene encodes CDR1 ENHRY and CDR2 SYGVKD. With V trimmed by 8 bases and J by 2 bases, 2 bases remained unmatched. The chain's CDR3 is CAIRQGANTEAFF. In DNA, the CDR3 is TGTGCCATCCGACAGGGGGCAAACACTGAAGCTTTCTTT.

The chain combines TRBV5-1 with TRBJ1-1, with 8 bases that match TRBD1. Germline lookup yields CDR1 SGHRS and CDR2 YFSETQ. This CDR3 comprises 15 residues. J gave up 4 bases and V 0 bases, and 5 bases lay outside the gene matches. CDR3 sequence reads: CASSLGTGQSTEAFF. CDR3 sequence (DNA): TGCGCCAGCAGCTTGGGGACAGGGCAGAGCACTGAAGCTTTCTTT.

The genes are TRBV7-8 and TRBJ2-2; 9 bases agree with TRBD2. Germline loops: CDR1 SGHVS, CDR2 FQNEAQ. This CDR3 is built from 18 residues. V lost 2 bases and J lost 0; bases outside the gene matches: 7. In nucleotides, the CDR3 is TGTGCCAGCAGCTTAAGACTAGCGGCCCCGGCGAACACCGGGGAGCTGTTTTTT. Encoded protein: CASSLRLAAPANTGELFF.

The gene calls are TRBV11-2 and TRBJ2-3; 7 bases map to TRBD2. The J segment lost 1 base and the V segment lost 0 bases, leaving 4 bases of the junction unmatched. The CDR3 extends over 16 amino acids. The germline gives CDR1 SGHAT, CDR2 FQNNGV. The CDR3 nucleotides read TGTGCCAGCAGCTTAGATAGGAGCGGGGGCACAGATACGCAGTATTTT. It yields the protein CASSLDRSGGTDTQYF.

This clone turned up a few times. The J gene is TRBJ1-5, the V gene TRBV19, with TRBD1 matching 8 bases. Per the germline V gene, CDR1 is LNHDA and CDR2 is SQIVND (reference sequence). After removal of 5 bases from V and 5 bases from J, the junction contained 2 bases not matched to a gene. The CDR3 covers 13 residues. The CDR3 DNA reads as TGTGCCAGTAGTGTGACAGGGGATCAGCCCCAGCATTTT. Residues: CASSVTGDQPQHF.